A single sample gave rise to the 27 T cell receptor beta chains below, sequenced in a study of identical twins. TCRdb reprocessed the 5' RACE reads with MiXCR, giving one entry per CDR3 protein. The data contain 250,000 or so distinct CDR3 sequences, 7% to 8.5% of them singletons. The sample was also linked to a second study, of yellow fever vaccine responses in identical twins.

Sequencing used CD8+ T cells sorted from blood. The origin of the receptors is a woman aged 18-29 years in good health.

The chain uses TRBV13 and TRBJ2-7; TRBD1 aligns across 8 bases. Looked up from germline, CDR1 is PRHDT and CDR2 is FYEKMQ (reference sequence). Unmatched junction bases numbered 12, after V lost 5 bases and J lost 9 bases. The length of the CDR3 is 14 residues. The DNA for the CDR3 is TGTGCCAGCAGCGAAGGACAGGGAAAGGTCGGGCAGTACTTC. Translating it yields CASSEGQGKVGQYF.

This clonotype showed up many times. DNA of the CDR3: TGTGCCAGCAGTCCAGGGCTTTCGGATACGCAGTATTTT. Its translation is CASSPGLSDTQYF. J is TRBJ2-3 and V is TRBV7-9; weak D call: TRBD1 (5 bases). The CDR3 runs 13 residues. Germline V lookup: CDR1 SEHNR, CDR2 FQNEAQ (reference sequence). The V and J ends lost 6 bases and 6 bases respectively, with 13 bases between them.

This clonotype was observed a few times. J is TRBJ2-1 and V is TRBV3-1; no firm D call. V lost 0 bases, J lost 7 bases, and 10 bases lay in between. The CDR3 spans 14 residues. Germline V lookup: CDR1 LGHDT, CDR2 YNNKEL (reference sequence). In DNA form, the CDR3 reads TGTGCCAGCAGCCAAGATGCAGCGAGGAATGAGCAGTTCTTC. Protein: CASSQDAARNEQFF.

The chain uses TRBV5-1 and TRBJ2-5; maybe TRBD2 (6 bases). The germline V gene encodes CDR1 SGHRS and CDR2 YFSETQ. V was cut by 4 bases and J by 7 bases, with 8 bases left in between. The CDR3 spans 11 residues. CDR3 in amino acids: CASSTGGTQYF. In nucleotides, the CDR3 is TGCGCCAGCAGCACCGGGGGGACCCAGTACTTC.

This clonotype came up a few times. The chain is built from TRBV27 and TRBJ2-1; D remains ambiguous. Germline V gene sequence: CDR1 MNHEY, CDR2 SMNVEV (reference sequence). This CDR3 has 16 amino acids. Trimming cost V 1 base and J 8 bases, with 18 bases left between them. CDR3 sequence reads: CASSLYFPGVPHEQFF. Here the CDR3 DNA reads TGTGCCAGCAGTTTATATTTCCCAGGAGTCCCCCATGAGCAGTTCTTC.

The chain combines TRBV4-1 with TRBJ1-1, with D possibly being TRBD1 (6 bases). The CDR3 sequence is 15 residues long. Trimming shortened V by 3 bases and J by 5 bases, and 16 bases separated the two germline ends. From germline, CDR1 is MGHRA and CDR2 YSYEKL. CDR3 in DNA: TGCGCCAGCAGCCATCGCACTAACAGGGTAACTGAAGCTTTCTTT. This codes for CASSHRTNRVTEAFF.

The J gene is TRBJ2-7, the V gene TRBV27, with D perhaps matching TRBD1 (5 bases). CDR3 length: 13 residues. CDR1 is MNHEY, CDR2 SMNVEV, per germline (reference sequence). Trimming stripped 0 bases from V and 5 bases from J, with 8 bases between. The CDR3 loop is CASSLSGRHEQYF. The CDR3 DNA follows: TGTGCCAGCAGTTTATCGGGGCGACACGAGCAGTACTTC.

The V gene is TRBV5-1, the J gene TRBJ2-1; maybe TRBD2 (5 bases). The germline V gene encodes CDR1 SGHRS and CDR2 YFSETQ. This CDR3 has 15 residues. Trimming pared 4 bases from V and 5 bases from J, leaving 16 bases between. CDR3 sequence: CASSPHRTADNEQFF. Here the CDR3 DNA reads TGCGCCAGCAGCCCCCACCGCACAGCGGACAATGAGCAGTTCTTC.

The chain uses TRBV3-1 and TRBJ1-5; D might be TRBD1 (5 bases). Germline-derived CDR1 and CDR2 are LGHDT and YNNKEL (reference sequence). The CDR3 covers 15 residues. Trimming shortened V by 2 bases and J by 6 bases, and 14 bases separated the two germline ends. CDR3 in DNA: TGTGCCAGCAGCCAACACCAGGGCCCGGGTCAGCCCCAGCATTTT. Translated: CASSQHQGPGQPQHF.

J is TRBJ1-2 and V is TRBV4-1; D may be TRBD1 (5 bases). CDR1 and CDR2 (germline): MGHRA, YSYEKL. This CDR3 comprises 16 residues. Between the trimmed V and J ends, which lost 0 bases and 6 bases, there was a span of 17 bases. CDR3 bases: TGCGCCAGCAGCCAAGATGGGGCGGGGCCTCCCGATGGCTACACCTTC. This translates into CASSQDGAGPPDGYTF.

This clonotype was detected ten times or more. V is TRBV5-1 and J is TRBJ2-5, with TRBD2 matching 10 bases. With 3 bases clipped from V and 5 bases from J, the junction kept 7 bases outside the gene matches. This CDR3 region has 15 residues. Germline V CDR1 and CDR2: SGHRS, YFSETQ. In DNA form, the CDR3 reads TGCGCCAGCAGCTGGACTAGCGGAGGGAGCGAGACCCAGTACTTC. Protein: CASSWTSGGSETQYF.

V and J are TRBV27 and TRBJ2-5, with D maybe TRBD1 (6 bases). This CDR3 contains 15 residues. Germline V CDR1 and CDR2: MNHEY, SMNVEV (reference sequence). Between the trimmed V and J ends, which lost 4 bases and 2 bases, there was a span of 14 bases. The CDR3 reads CASSYTSGAQETQYF. As DNA, the CDR3 is TGTGCCAGCAGTTACACTTCAGGGGCACAAGAGACCCAGTACTTC.

There are many counts of this clonotype. The V call is TRBV28, the J call TRBJ1-2; the match to TRBD1 covers 7 bases. J lost 3 bases, V lost 5 bases, and 9 bases had no gene match. The CDR3 runs 15 residues. Germline-derived CDR1 and CDR2 are MDHEN and SYDVKM. For the CDR3, the DNA is TGTGCCAGCAGTCCCAGGGGGGTGGCTTACTATGGCTACACCTTC. It translates to CASSPRGVAYYGYTF.

This clonotype has more than one count but fewer than ten. The chain links TRBV7-9 to TRBJ2-3; D is perhaps TRBD2 (6 bases). CDR1 SEHNR and CDR2 FQNEAQ come from the germline V gene (reference sequence). This CDR3 contains 15 residues. V was clipped by 4 bases and J by 5 bases, with 16 bases between them. The CDR3 is CASSSGGIHGDTQYF. CDR3 DNA: TGTGCCAGCAGCTCGGGCGGGATTCATGGAGATACGCAGTATTTT.

This clonotype occurred many times. J is TRBJ2-7 and V is TRBV4-1; TRBD2 aligns across 8 bases. Looked up from germline, CDR1 is MGHRA and CDR2 is YSYEKL. V was clipped by 1 base and J by 4 bases; unmatched bases: 12. The CDR3 is 17 residues long. As DNA, the CDR3 is TGCGCCAGCAGCCAAGTAAAGGCGGGAGGCCTCGCGTACGAGCAGTACTTC. This codes for CASSQVKAGGLAYEQYF.

This clonotype was counted between two and nine times. The rearrangement joins TRBV2 to TRBJ2-7; D is undetermined. The V and J ends lost 4 bases and 4 bases respectively, with 2 bases between them. From germline, CDR1 is SNHLY and CDR2 FYNNEI. CDR3 length: 10 amino acids. In DNA form, the CDR3 reads TGTGCCAGCAGTGTTTACGAGCAGTACTTC. This translates into CASSVYEQYF.

This clonotype was recorded many times. This chain connects TRBV29-1 to TRBJ1-1; D remains ambiguous. Germline CDR1 and CDR2: SQVTM and ANQGSEA. CDR3 length equals 11 residues. With 4 bases removed from V and 0 bases from J, the gap between germline ends came to 3 bases. CDR3 nucleotides: TGCAGCGTTGGGGTGAACACTGAAGCTTTCTTT. Protein sequence: CSVGVNTEAFF.

CDR3 sequence (DNA): TGTGCCAGCTCCGCTGGGCCTAGCGGGAGTATTCATGAGCAGTTCTTC. Translating it yields CASSAGPSGSIHEQFF. The gene calls are TRBV9 and TRBJ2-1; 10 nucleotides line up with TRBD2. Germline values: CDR1 SGDLS, CDR2 YYNGEE. The CDR3 spans 16 residues. The J segment lost 8 bases and the V segment lost 7 bases, leaving 15 bases of the junction unmatched.

In this sample, this clonotype turned up many times. The chain is built from TRBV5-1 and TRBJ2-2, with D possibly being TRBD1 (6 bases). From germline, CDR1 is SGHRS and CDR2 YFSETQ. The CDR3 sequence is 14 residues long. The V gene lost 2 bases and the J gene lost 4 bases, with 9 bases spanning the gap. CDR3 nucleotides: TGCGCCAGCAGCTTTATGGACAGCACCGGGGAGCTGTTTTTT. Its translation: CASSFMDSTGELFF.

This clonotype was recorded at least ten times. The J gene is TRBJ2-7, the V gene TRBV20-1; 8 bases are shared with TRBD2. CDR1 is DFQATT, CDR2 SNEGSKA, per germline (reference sequence). The trim removed 1 base at V and 0 bases at J, leaving 5 bases unmatched. CDR3 size: 15 residues. CDR3 in DNA: TGCAGTGCTAGAGTAACTAGCGGATTCTCCTACGAGCAGTACTTC. It codes for CSARVTSGFSYEQYF.

This chain uses TRBV20-1 with TRBJ1-2; the D is unclear. The V and J ends lost 4 bases and 0 bases respectively, with 15 bases between them. Germline assignment: CDR1 DFQATT and CDR2 SNEGSKA (reference sequence). This CDR3 contains 15 residues. This CDR3 reads CSATAETTANYGYTF. As DNA, the CDR3 is TGCAGTGCTACGGCAGAGACAACAGCTAACTATGGCTACACCTTC.

This clonotype was seen at least ten times. J is TRBJ1-1 and V is TRBV7-9; 7 nucleotides agree with TRBD1. The CDR3 has 13 amino acids. CDR1 and CDR2 from the germline V gene are SEHNR and FQNEAQ (reference sequence). V was clipped by 1 base and J by 6 bases; unmatched bases: 2. The CDR3 sequence: CASSLGGGAEAFF. For the CDR3, the DNA is TGTGCCAGCAGCTTAGGAGGGGGCGCTGAAGCTTTCTTT. The variable domain in full, completed from reference TRBV7-9 and TRBJ1-1, reads DTGVSQNPRHKITKRGQNVTFRCDPISEHNRLYWYRQTLGQGPEFLTYFQNEAQLEKSRLLSDRFSAERPKGSFSTLEIQRTEQGDSAMYLCASSLGGGAEAFFGQGTRLTVV.

This clonotype has just a few counts. The rearrangement links TRBV15 to TRBJ2-5, with 14 positions matching TRBD2. Germline trimming cut 0 bases from V and 2 bases from J; bases unmatched to any gene: 2. Germline CDR1 and CDR2: LNHNV and YYDKDF (reference sequence). This CDR3 has 17 amino acids. CDR3 sequence (DNA): TGTGCCACCAGCAGAGATCGGACTAGCGGGGGGCAAGAGACCCAGTACTTC. It is translated as CATSRDRTSGGQETQYF.

The J gene is TRBJ2-7, the V gene TRBV2, with TRBD2 matching 7 bases. There are 19 residues in the CDR3. V lost 0 bases to trimming and J lost 4 bases; unmatched junction nucleotides: 18. Germline V gene sequence: CDR1 SNHLY, CDR2 FYNNEI. CDR3 bases: TGTGCCAGCAGTGAAGCTGCGGGAGCACTAAAAAAGGGACTTTACGAGCAGTACTTC. Residues: CASSEAAGALKKGLYEQYF. The variable domain in full, completed from reference TRBV2 and TRBJ2-7, reads EPEVTQTPSHQVTQMGQEVILRCVPISNHLYFYWYRQILGQKVEFLVSFYNNEISEKSEIFDDQFSVERPDGSNFTLKIRSTKLEDSAMYFCASSEAAGALKKGLYEQYFGPGTRLTVT.

This clonotype was seen repeatedly, ten times or more. CDR3 residues: CSAREWDSTGELFF. The CDR3 DNA sequence: TGCAGTGCTAGAGAATGGGACAGCACCGGGGAGCTGTTTTTT. This rearrangement joins TRBV20-1 to TRBJ2-2; 7 bases fit TRBD1. V gave up 0 bases and J gave up 4 bases; unmatched junction bases: 2. The CDR3 has 14 residues. The germline gives CDR1 DFQATT, CDR2 SNEGSKA (reference sequence).

This clonotype has ten or more counts. This chain connects TRBV6-2 or TRBV6-3 to TRBJ2-1, with 12 bases aligning to TRBD2. The CDR3 loop spans 15 amino acids. V lost 5 bases and J lost 7; bases outside the gene matches: 6. Per the germline V gene, CDR1 is MNHEY and CDR2 is SVGEGT. The CDR3 nucleotides read TGTGCCAGCAGTCCGGGACTAGCGGGTTTAAATGAGCAGTTCTTC. Translating gives CASSPGLAGLNEQFF.

This clonotype occurred many times. The chain has TRBV20-1 and TRBJ1-1; D is uncertain. Germline V lookup: CDR1 DFQATT, CDR2 SNEGSKA (reference sequence). The CDR3 contains 13 residues. V gave up 5 bases and J gave up 1 base, with 11 bases separating them. CDR3 sequence reads: CSAFEVGNTEAFF. The CDR3 DNA follows: TGCAGTGCTTTCGAGGTCGGGAACACTGAAGCTTTCTTT.